This TCR beta chain was identified in a study of blood T cell repertoires in COVID-19 (dated by TCRdb to 2020 to 2022). In the study overall: The collaborator samples originated in the United States, Italy and Spain and spanned the acute and convalescent phases of COVID-19. Samples were obtained from the ongoing ImmuneRACE study (first 160 participants) and from roughly 1,300 subjects provided by 6 global collaborators. The material from the prospective study consisted of cDNA or gDNA derived from T cells, B-cell-depleted T cells, or PBMCs. The sample metadata nearly always contained a de-identified subject ID, COVID-19 status, age in years and sex. HLA class I and class II types, where available, came from metadata supplied by the sample provider rather than from assay-based typing. Subjects who had been exposed to COVID-19, were actively infected with it, or had recovered from it provided the deeply sampled blood TCRbeta repertoires that made up the dataset. The repertoires were made available in a free public database intended to serve as a resource for research on the immune response to SARS-CoV-2.

TCRbeta CDR3 regions were amplified from genomic DNA using the immunoSEQ Assay, a bias-controlled multiplex PCR. The original pipeline was this. Within the assay, amplification of reference gene primers was used to estimate how many nucleated cells each sample contained. To quantify the absolute abundance of each unique TCRbeta CDR3 rearrangement, sequence reads were collapsed and filtered. For each sample, productive Simpson clonality was calculated by taking the square root of Simpson's diversity index across productive rearrangements. Drawn from immuneACCESS, this table holds only the in-frame rearrangements with V and J called that TCRdb kept. Clones are partly lost; checked studies trace under half to an unresolved V gene and leave the rest unexplained. V, J and clone size are those of that table, while D and trimming were read from the DNA. In all, the sample holds 300,000 or so clones, and roughly 84% of those were seen once. The ten top clones hold roughly 1% of the sample.

A word on this clone: Its binding antigen is unknown. The input lacks base qualities; no much larger clone sits a single base away.

Paper-wide results and their limitations: Clinical and demographic metadata were provided uncurated, with the amount varying by source and participant.

Enrolling through a virtual design, the prospective study's participants ranged in age from roughly 18 to 90 years and lived across more than 20 United States geographic areas. In the prospective study, cohorts were assigned on the basis of participant-reported clinical history obtained from a screening survey and a study questionnaire. For ImmuneRACE Cohort 3, a participant was defined as recovered based on two consecutive negative NP/OP PCR tests, clearance by a healthcare professional, or resolution of symptoms. In the prospective study, whole blood, serum and a nasopharyngeal or oropharyngeal swab were collected from each participant by mobile phlebotomists. Over a roughly two-month period, participants in the prospective study had the option of providing additional blood draws and questionnaires. Blood samples from the prospective study were shipped frozen or at room temperature prior to DNA extraction.

The germline ends are 15 bases apart after V is trimmed by 5 bases and J by 7 bases. From the germline V gene, CDR1 is MDHEN and CDR2 is SYDVKM. The cysteine opens and the phenylalanine closes a CDR3 of 14 amino acids. Only the CDR3 DNA stays, 42 bases, in frame from base 1. Here the chain combines TRBV28 and TRBJ1-5, and possibly TRBD1, on 6 matching bases. This clonotype was sampled from a woman aged 25-40 years who had recovered from COVID-19. Sample: PBMCs or T cells enriched from blood (not recorded which). CDR3 reads: CASSLDSLGQPQHF. Here is the DNA: TGTGCCAGCAGTCTGGACAGTCTCGGGCAGCCCCAGCATTTT.